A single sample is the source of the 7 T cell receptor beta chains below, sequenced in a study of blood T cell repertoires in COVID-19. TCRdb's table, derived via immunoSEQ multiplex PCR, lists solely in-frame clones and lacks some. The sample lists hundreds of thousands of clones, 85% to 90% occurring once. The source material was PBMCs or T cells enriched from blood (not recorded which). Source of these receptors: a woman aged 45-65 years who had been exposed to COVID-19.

The CDR3 coding sequence is TGTGCCAGCAGCTTGGCCGGGAGGGGGCTTGGAAACACCATATATTTT. Its translation is CASSLAGRGLGNTIYF. This sequence joins TRBV7-2 and TRBJ1-3; 7 bases are shared with TRBD1. Germline V lookup: CDR1 SGHTA, CDR2 FQGNSA. Losses at the gene ends were 3 bases for V and 3 bases for J; bases not matched to a gene: 8. This CDR3 region has 16 residues.

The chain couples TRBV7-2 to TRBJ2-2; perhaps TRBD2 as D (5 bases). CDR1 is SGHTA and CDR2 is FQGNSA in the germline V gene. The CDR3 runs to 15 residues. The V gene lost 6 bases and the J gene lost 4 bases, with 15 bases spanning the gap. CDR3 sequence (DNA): TGTGCCAGCAGATCAACTAGTTCCGGCACCGGGGAGCTGTTTTTT. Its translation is CASRSTSSGTGELFF.

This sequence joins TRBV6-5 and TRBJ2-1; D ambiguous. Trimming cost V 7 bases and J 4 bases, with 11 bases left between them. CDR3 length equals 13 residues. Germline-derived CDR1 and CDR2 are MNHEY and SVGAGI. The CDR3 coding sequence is TGTGCCAGCATTAAAGACATTTACAATGAGCAGTTCTTC. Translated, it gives CASIKDIYNEQFF.

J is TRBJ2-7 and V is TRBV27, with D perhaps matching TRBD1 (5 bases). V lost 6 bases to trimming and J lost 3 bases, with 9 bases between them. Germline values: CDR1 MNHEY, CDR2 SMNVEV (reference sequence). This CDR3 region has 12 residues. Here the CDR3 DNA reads TGTGCCAGCAGGGGGCGAGGCTACGAGCAGTACTTC. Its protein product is CASRGRGYEQYF.

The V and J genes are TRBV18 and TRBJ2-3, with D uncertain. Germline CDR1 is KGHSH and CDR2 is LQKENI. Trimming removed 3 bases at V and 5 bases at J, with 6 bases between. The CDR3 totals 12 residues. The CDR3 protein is CASSPVEDTQYF. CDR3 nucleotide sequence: TGTGCCAGCTCACCGGTAGAAGATACGCAGTATTTT.

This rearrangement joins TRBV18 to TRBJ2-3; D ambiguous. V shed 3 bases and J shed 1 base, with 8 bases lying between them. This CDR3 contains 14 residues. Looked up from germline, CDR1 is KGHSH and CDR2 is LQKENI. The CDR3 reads CASSPWQGTDTQYF. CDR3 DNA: TGTGCCAGCTCACCTTGGCAGGGCACAGATACGCAGTATTTT.

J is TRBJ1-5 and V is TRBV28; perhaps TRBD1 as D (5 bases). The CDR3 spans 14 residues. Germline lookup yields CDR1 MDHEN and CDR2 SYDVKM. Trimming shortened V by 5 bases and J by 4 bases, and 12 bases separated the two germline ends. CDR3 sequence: CASSPAGQNQPQHF. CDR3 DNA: TGTGCCAGCAGTCCGGCGGGGCAGAATCAGCCCCAGCATTTT.